These 19 T cell receptor beta chains share one sample of origin, sequenced in a study of cytomegalovirus exposure and HLA in healthy donors. PCR involved 60 Vbeta and 13 Jbeta primers. The assay was immunoSEQ multiplex PCR, and TCRdb's table has in-frame clones only and misses some. The sample has 68,000 or so clones. Sequenced input: PBMCs. Receptors were obtained from a female donor in good health and CMV-seropositive.

The chain has TRBV19 and TRBJ1-6, with D possibly matching TRBD1 (5 bases). Germline V gene sequence: CDR1 LNHDA, CDR2 SQIVND (reference sequence). CDR3 length: 13 amino acids. V lost 9 bases and J lost 10, with 16 bases in between. The CDR3 here is CASKTGVRSPLHF. CDR3 nucleotide sequence: TGTGCCAGCAAAACAGGTGTGAGATCACCCCTCCACTTT.

This chain joins TRBV9 and TRBJ2-1, with TRBD2 as a possible D gene (6 bases). Germline CDR1 and CDR2: SGDLS and YYNGEE. V lost 0 bases, J lost 8 bases, and 15 bases lay in between. This CDR3 is 15 amino acids long. In nucleotides, the CDR3 is TGTGCCAGCAGCGTAGGTCTACTAGCACGAGATGAGCAGTTCTTC. Translated, it gives CASSVGLLARDEQFF.

This chain's CDR3 is CASSHYGAGTDTQYF. CDR3 sequence (DNA): TGCGCCAGCAGCCATTATGGGGCGGGCACAGATACGCAGTATTTT. The chain has TRBV4-3 and TRBJ2-3; TRBD1 is a possible D gene (5 bases). V lost 3 bases and J lost 1, with 11 bases in between. CDR3 length equals 15 residues. Germline V gene data show CDR1 as LGHNA and CDR2 as YSLEER.

The V and J genes are TRBV5-1 and TRBJ2-7, with 9 nucleotides matching TRBD2. V shed 0 bases and J 5 bases; nucleotides not matched to a gene: 6. CDR1 and CDR2 (germline): SGHRS, YFSETQ. The CDR3 is 15 amino acids. CDR3 residues: CASSLDGTSFDEQYF. The CDR3 region has the DNA TGCGCCAGCAGCTTGGATGGGACTAGCTTCGACGAGCAGTACTTC.

V and J are TRBV6-6 and TRBJ1-5, with TRBD1 identical over 7 bases. CDR1 is MNHNY and CDR2 is SVGAGI in the germline V gene (reference sequence). The junction had 9 bases not matched to a gene; V was cut back by 7 bases and J by 3 bases. The CDR3 covers 15 residues. CDR3 nucleotide sequence: TGTGCCAGCAAGAAGTACGACAGGGTCAATCAGCCCCAGCATTTT. Protein sequence: CASKKYDRVNQPQHF.

The chain combines TRBV12-5 with TRBJ1-5; TRBD1 agrees at 7 bases. The V gene's germline CDR1 is LGHNT and CDR2 FRNRAP. Losses at the gene ends were 5 bases for V and 5 bases for J; bases not matched to a gene: 9. This CDR3 spans 15 amino acids. The chain's CDR3 is CASGPDREKHQPQHF. In nucleotides, the CDR3 is TGTGCTAGTGGTCCCGACAGGGAGAAACATCAGCCCCAGCATTTT.

This sequence joins TRBV15 and TRBJ2-1, with 8 bases that match TRBD2. The CDR3 is 16 residues long. Germline assignment: CDR1 LNHNV and CDR2 YYDKDF (reference sequence). V trimming: 4 bases; J trimming: 2 bases; junction bases outside the gene matches: 7. The CDR3 bases are TGTGCCACCAGCATTCCGGGGGGGGCCACCTACAATGAGCAGTTCTTC. Its translation: CATSIPGGATYNEQFF.

The chain is built from TRBV5-5 and TRBJ2-5; 13 bases line up with TRBD2. There are 16 residues in the CDR3. The germline V gene encodes CDR1 SGHKS and CDR2 YYEKEE (reference sequence). The ends lost 4 bases at V and 4 bases at J; junction bases unmatched: 7. In DNA form, the CDR3 reads TGTGCCAGCAGCCATACTAGCGGGGGGGCAGGAGAGACCCAGTACTTC. Protein: CASSHTSGGAGETQYF.

This CDR3 is CASSPQGARTDTQYF. The CDR3 region has the DNA TGTGCCAGCTCACCACAGGGGGCCCGCACAGATACGCAGTATTTT. J is TRBJ2-3 and V is TRBV18; 7 nucleotides line up with TRBD1. Germline loops: CDR1 KGHSH, CDR2 LQKENI. Trimming at V came to 1 base and at J to 1 base, leaving 2 bases not matched to a gene. The length of the CDR3 is 15 residues.

V and J are TRBV7-6 and TRBJ2-7; 8 bases are a match to TRBD2. The CDR3 runs 13 residues. The germline V gene encodes CDR1 SGHVS and CDR2 FNYEAQ. With 2 bases clipped from V and 3 bases from J, the junction kept 0 bases outside the gene matches. CDR3 in DNA: TGTGCCAGCAGCTTAAGCGGGAGCTACGAGCAGTACTTC. Protein: CASSLSGSYEQYF.

The rearrangement links TRBV6-5 to TRBJ1-3; 8 nucleotides agree with TRBD1. This CDR3 region has 15 residues. The trim removed 6 bases at V and 0 bases at J, leaving 4 bases unmatched. CDR1 and CDR2 from the germline V gene are MNHEY and SVGAGI. The CDR3 here is CASSDDRGSGNTIYF. The DNA for the CDR3 is TGTGCCAGCAGCGACGACAGGGGCTCTGGAAACACCATATATTTT.

The rearrangement uses TRBV5-5 and TRBJ2-7; D not certain. Trimming took off 3 bases at V and 2 bases at J, with 6 bases between the two ends. The CDR3 is 12 residues long. Looked up from germline, CDR1 is SGHKS and CDR2 is YYEKEE (reference sequence). DNA of the CDR3: TGTGCCAGCAGCTCCCCAGCCTACGAGCAGTACTTC. Protein sequence: CASSSPAYEQYF.

This chain links TRBV6-5 with TRBJ1-2; weak D call: TRBD1 (6 bases). In germline, CDR1 is MNHEY, CDR2 SVGAGI. The CDR3 loop spans 15 amino acids. V was shortened by 0 bases and J by 5 bases, with 13 bases between the two germline ends. The CDR3 loop reads CASSYSRTASYGYTF. The CDR3 coding sequence is TGTGCCAGCAGTTACTCGAGGACAGCCTCATATGGCTACACCTTC.

The chain joins TRBV5-4 to TRBJ2-1; maybe TRBD2 (6 bases). Germline V gene data show CDR1 as SGHNT and CDR2 as YYREEE (reference sequence). Trimming removed 3 bases from V and 4 bases from J, with 17 bases in between. The CDR3 extends over 16 amino acids. The CDR3 sequence: CASSSSASEGYNEQFF. In DNA form, the CDR3 reads TGTGCCAGCAGCTCCTCCGCTAGCGAAGGTTACAATGAGCAGTTCTTC.

V usage is TRBV9 and J usage is TRBJ2-1, with D perhaps matching TRBD1 (5 bases). CDR3 length: 15 amino acids. Germline CDR1 reads SGDLS; CDR2 reads YYNGEE. Trimming took off 0 bases at V and 7 bases at J, with 14 bases between the two ends. CDR3 amino acids: CASSVEGREGNEQFF. DNA for the CDR3: TGTGCCAGCAGCGTAGAGGGCAGGGAAGGGAATGAGCAGTTCTTC.

The chain employs TRBV5-4 and TRBJ2-7; D remains ambiguous. The CDR3 extends over 15 amino acids. The germline V gene encodes CDR1 SGHNT and CDR2 YYREEE (reference sequence). The germline V and J ends were trimmed by 3 bases and 3 bases, with 16 bases remaining between them. CDR3 coding DNA: TGTGCCAGCAGCTCTCAACTTAACGTTGGCTACGAGCAGTACTTC. It codes for CASSSQLNVGYEQYF.

V and J are TRBV30 and TRBJ1-2, with no clear D. Trimming stripped 4 bases from V and 4 bases from J, with 10 bases between. This CDR3 is 12 amino acids long. From germline, CDR1 is GTSNPN and CDR2 SVGIG (reference sequence). CDR3 DNA sequence: TGTGCCTGGACCACAGCCCCCTATGGCTACACCTTC. Its translation is CAWTTAPYGYTF.

The chain is built from TRBV7-8 and TRBJ1-2, with D unclear. Trimming stripped 5 bases from V and 3 bases from J, with 10 bases between. This CDR3 has 13 amino acids. The V gene's germline CDR1 is SGHVS and CDR2 FQNEAQ. The CDR3 reads CASSLRYDYGYTF. Written as DNA, the CDR3 is TGTGCCAGCAGCCTGCGGTACGACTATGGCTACACCTTC.

This sequence joins TRBV5-6 and TRBJ2-3; no clear D gene. The CDR3 spans 12 residues. CDR1 is SGHDT and CDR2 is YYEEEE in the germline V gene. V lost 4 bases, J lost 6 bases, and 9 bases lay in between. The CDR3 sequence is CASSRQVDTQYF. In nucleotides, the CDR3 is TGTGCCAGCAGCCGCCAGGTGGATACGCAGTATTTT.